The sequence of this T cell receptor beta chain was determined in a study of blood T cell repertoires in COVID-19. For the study at large: Researchers got acute and convalescent COVID-19 samples from the United States, Italy and Spain. PBMCs, B-cell-depleted T cells, or T cells were the source of the cDNA or gDNA that made up the material.

Authors' data handling: Estimated nucleated cell counts came from reference gene primer amplification. Using immunoSEQ multiplex PCR, the repertoire was profiled, and TCRdb retains in-frame clones only, with some absent. V and J calls and clone size are those listed in that table; D and trimming were worked out from the DNA. This sample has 90,000 to 150,000 clones, with roughly three quarters found just once. V lost 4 bases to trimming and J lost 4 bases, with 17 bases between them. CDR3 size: 15 residues. CDR1 is SGHKS and CDR2 is YYEKEE in the germline V gene (reference sequence). The rearrangement joins TRBV5-5 to TRBJ2-5; a possible D gene is TRBD2 (7 bases). Material: peripheral blood. The receptor was isolated from a human donor in a cohort sampled during active COVID-19. Here the CDR3 DNA reads TGTGCCAGCAGCCGGGCACGGGGGGCGTTAGAGACCCAGTACTTC. This codes for CASSRARGALETQYF. Complete variable domain (other parts from reference TRBV5-5 and TRBJ2-5): DAGVTQSPTHLIKTRGQQVTLRCSPISGHKSVSWYQQVLGQGPQFIFQYYEKEERGRGNFPDRFSARQFPNYSSELNVNALLLGDSALYLCASSRARGALETQYFGPGTRLLVL.